The next 19 T cell receptor beta chains were all read from a single sample in a study of blood T cell repertoires in COVID-19. Data came from immunoSEQ multiplex PCR; TCRdb stores just in-frame clones and leaves some out. This sample has about 370,000 clones; roughly 86% occur once, and the top ten carry about 10%. What was sequenced was peripheral blood. The receptors were sampled from a woman between 25 and 40 years old with COVID-19, enrolled during active disease.

Here the CDR3 DNA reads TGTGCCAGCAGCTTTAGTCCGGGGATTCAGACCCAGTACTTC. This translates into CASSFSPGIQTQYF. The chain employs TRBV7-9 and TRBJ2-5; perhaps TRBD2 as D (5 bases). CDR1 SEHNR and CDR2 FQNEAQ come from the germline V gene (reference sequence). With 3 bases removed from V and 6 bases from J, the gap between germline ends came to 14 bases. CDR3 length equals 14 residues.

J is TRBJ2-1 and V is TRBV28; 14 bases agree with TRBD2. Germline values: CDR1 MDHEN, CDR2 SYDVKM. Trimming cost V 7 bases and J 7 bases; bases outside gene matches: 9. The length of the CDR3 is 16 residues. The CDR3 nucleotides are TGTGCCAGCAACTCACCCGGGACTAGCGGGAGAAATGAGCAGTTCTTC. As protein: CASNSPGTSGRNEQFF.

This rearrangement joins TRBV2 to TRBJ2-7; 7 bases are a match to TRBD2. Per the germline V gene, CDR1 is SNHLY and CDR2 is FYNNEI. The CDR3 has 14 amino acids. The V and J ends lost 3 bases and 2 bases, in that order; junction bases with no gene match: 4. The CDR3, as DNA: TGTGCCAGCAGTGATGGAGGGACTACCTACGAGCAGTACTTC. It specifies CASSDGGTTYEQYF.

The chain couples TRBV15 to TRBJ2-3, with 12 bases that match TRBD2. J lost 6 bases, V lost 4 bases, and 8 bases had no gene match. The CDR3 runs 16 residues. The germline V gene has CDR1 LNHNV and CDR2 YYDKDF (reference sequence). This CDR3 is CATSIRLAGVADTQYF. As DNA, the CDR3 is TGTGCCACCAGCATCAGACTAGCGGGAGTCGCGGATACGCAGTATTTT.

The rearrangement joins TRBV19 to TRBJ2-7, with 13 bases identical to TRBD2. The length of the CDR3 is 15 residues. The germline CDR1 and CDR2 sequences are LNHDA and SQIVND (reference sequence). V gave up 5 bases and J gave up 5 bases; unmatched junction bases: 6. Here the CDR3 DNA reads TGTGCCAGTAGTGTGGGACTAGCGGGAATCAACGAGCAGTACTTC. Its translation is CASSVGLAGINEQYF.

This clone was picked up a small number of times. The rearrangement joins TRBV9 to TRBJ2-2; 8 bases map to TRBD2. Germline V lookup: CDR1 SGDLS, CDR2 YYNGEE. CDR3 length: 17 residues. V was pared by 4 bases and J by 3 bases, with 11 bases of the junction left unmatched. The chain's CDR3 is CASSPVGSGSHTGELFF. DNA of the CDR3: TGTGCCAGCAGCCCCGTCGGCAGCGGGAGTCACACCGGGGAGCTGTTTTTT.

The chain links TRBV14 to TRBJ2-2; TRBD2 matches at 13 bases. Trimming cost V 3 bases and J 5 bases; bases outside gene matches: 0. There are 15 residues in the CDR3. Germline V gives CDR1 SGHDN, CDR2 FVKESK. The CDR3 region has the DNA TGTGCCAGCAGCCAGACTAGCGGGAGGACCGGGGAGCTGTTTTTT. It is translated as CASSQTSGRTGELFF.

This sequence joins TRBV5-1 and TRBJ2-7; 16 nucleotides align to TRBD2. The CDR3 contains 18 residues. CDR1 and CDR2 from the germline V gene are SGHRS and YFSETQ. Unmatched junction bases numbered 11, after V lost 2 bases and J lost 6 bases. The CDR3: CASSFVPGLAGGPREQYF. The CDR3 bases are TGCGCCAGCAGCTTCGTCCCGGGACTAGCGGGAGGGCCCCGCGAGCAGTACTTC.

The chain combines TRBV5-5 with TRBJ2-7; no clear D. V was cut by 4 bases and J by 2 bases, with 16 bases left in between. CDR3 length: 15 residues. Germline V gene lookup returns CDR1 SGHKS and CDR2 YYEKEE (reference sequence). CDR3 DNA: TGTGCCAGCAGCCGGAACGTTGAGGCAGCCTACGAGCAGTACTTC. Protein: CASSRNVEAAYEQYF.

The chain joins TRBV6-5 to TRBJ2-7, with D possibly being TRBD2 (6 bases). The germline CDR1 and CDR2 sequences are MNHEY and SVGAGI. Trimming took 6 bases from V and 3 from J, leaving 12 bases between them. The CDR3 consists of 13 residues. The CDR3 DNA reads as TGTGCCAGCAGCTGGGAGGTAAACTACGAGCAGTACTTC. Translating it yields CASSWEVNYEQYF.

V gene TRBV10-3 combines with J gene TRBJ1-2; 7 nucleotides agree with TRBD1. Germline CDR1 is ENHRY and CDR2 is SYGVKD. V trimming: 3 bases; J trimming: 4 bases; junction bases outside the gene matches: 11. The CDR3 covers 16 residues. Written as DNA, the CDR3 is TGTGCCATCAGTGACCCGAGACAGGGAACCATCTATGGCTACACCTTC. Translated: CAISDPRQGTIYGYTF.

The genes are TRBV2 and TRBJ2-7; 8 bases fit TRBD1. V lost 6 bases and J lost 3; bases outside the gene matches: 10. From germline, CDR1 is SNHLY and CDR2 FYNNEI. This CDR3 is 15 amino acids long. In DNA form, the CDR3 reads TGTGCCAGCAGCAACGGACAGGGCGAACTCTACGAGCAGTACTTC. As protein: CASSNGQGELYEQYF.

A remark on this clone: An end of the junction does not agree with germline; a read error may underlie this. The chain links TRBV5-1 to TRBJ1-5; 9 bases are a match to TRBD1. Germline V gene sequence: CDR1 SGHRS, CDR2 YFSETQ. This CDR3 contains 18 residues. In nucleotides, the CDR3 is TGCGCCAGCAGTTTGGGACCGGGACAGGGATATAGCAATCAGCCCCAGCATTTT. Translated, it gives CASSLGPGQGYSNQPQHF.

This chain links TRBV27 with TRBJ1-2; 8 bases are a match to TRBD1. The CDR3 extends over 14 amino acids. The V segment lost 3 bases and the J segment 5 bases; nucleotides outside the gene matches: 5. Germline-derived CDR1 and CDR2 are MNHEY and SMNVEV (reference sequence). CDR3 DNA: TGTGCCAGCAGTTTCACAGGGGGAGGATATGGCTACACCTTC. Amino acid sequence: CASSFTGGGYGYTF.

The V call is TRBV4-2, the J call TRBJ2-3; a weak D match, TRBD2 (6 bases). The CDR3 spans 13 residues. Germline CDR1 LGHNA, CDR2 YNFKEQ. Trimming cost V 3 bases and J 4 bases, with 8 bases left between them. The CDR3 reads CASSHGTADTQYF. CDR3 DNA sequence: TGTGCCAGCAGCCACGGGACTGCAGATACGCAGTATTTT.

The chain recombines TRBV5-1 with TRBJ2-7; TRBD2 aligns across 13 bases. The V gene's germline CDR1 is SGHRS and CDR2 YFSETQ. The V segment lost 2 bases and the J segment 5 bases; nucleotides outside the gene matches: 7. The CDR3 has 16 amino acids. CDR3 DNA sequence: TGCGCCAGCAGCTTCGGACTAGCGGGGGTAGGACACGAGCAGTACTTC. Translated, it gives CASSFGLAGVGHEQYF. Looking up the rest from reference TRBV5-1 and TRBJ2-7 gives the full variable domain: KAGVTQTPRYLIKTRGQQVTLSCSPISGHRSVSWYQQTPGQGLQFLFEYFSETQRNKGNFPGRFSGRQFSNSRSEMNVSTLELGDSALYLCASSFGLAGVGHEQYFGPGTRLTVT.

The V gene is TRBV27, the J gene TRBJ1-2, with TRBD1 identical over 9 bases. The CDR3 length is 17 residues. V lost 5 bases and J lost 0; bases outside the gene matches: 10. From germline, CDR1 is MNHEY and CDR2 SMNVEV (reference sequence). CDR3 coding DNA: TGTGCCAGCAGTCCGTGGACAGGGGATCTAGCTAACTATGGCTACACCTTC. It translates to CASSPWTGDLANYGYTF.

This clone occurred once. The rearrangement links TRBV7-8 to TRBJ2-2; D is possibly TRBD2 (6 bases). The germline V gene encodes CDR1 SGHVS and CDR2 FQNEAQ. The V end was cut by 4 bases, the J end by 4 bases, with 13 bases between. This CDR3 has 15 residues. CDR3 region: CASSSTGRSTGELFF. The CDR3 DNA reads TGTGCCAGCAGCTCCACCGGGAGATCCACCGGGGAGCTGTTTTTT.

This chain connects TRBV30 to TRBJ1-5, with D tentatively TRBD1 (6 bases). Looked up from germline, CDR1 is GTSNPN and CDR2 is SVGIG (reference sequence). Trimming left V 0 bases short and J 11 bases short, with 14 bases between. The CDR3 runs to 13 residues. The CDR3 coding sequence is TGTGCCTGGAGTGTAGGGCCACAGGGCTCCCAGCATTTT. This encodes CAWSVGPQGSQHF.